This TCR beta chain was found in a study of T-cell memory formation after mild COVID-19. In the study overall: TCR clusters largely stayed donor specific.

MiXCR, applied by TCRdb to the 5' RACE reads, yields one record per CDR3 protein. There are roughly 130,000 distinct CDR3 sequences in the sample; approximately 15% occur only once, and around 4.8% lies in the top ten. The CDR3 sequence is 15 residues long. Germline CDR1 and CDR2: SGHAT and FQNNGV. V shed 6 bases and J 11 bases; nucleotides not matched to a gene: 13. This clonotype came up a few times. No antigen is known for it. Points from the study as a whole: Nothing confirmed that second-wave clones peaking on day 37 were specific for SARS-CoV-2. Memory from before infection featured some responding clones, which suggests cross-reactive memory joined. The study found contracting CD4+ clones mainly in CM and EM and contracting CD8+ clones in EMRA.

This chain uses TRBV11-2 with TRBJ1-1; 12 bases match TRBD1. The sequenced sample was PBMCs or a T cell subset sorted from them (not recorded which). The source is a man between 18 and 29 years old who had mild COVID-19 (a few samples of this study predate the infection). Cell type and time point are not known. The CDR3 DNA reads TGTGCCAGCAGTCACCGGGACAGGGGGCCCCTGGGGGCTTTCTTT. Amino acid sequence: CASSHRDRGPLGAFF.